The clone carrying this TCR beta chain was picked up many times. The entry originates in a study of low-dose radiotherapy and immunotherapy resistance in tumors. Sample time point: before trial treatment. The treatment that donors received included nivolumab, ipilimumab, aspirin, low-dose cyclophosphamide and low-dose radiotherapy. From germline, CDR1 is SGDLS and CDR2 YYNGEE. The CDR3 length is 16 residues. V gave up 0 bases and J gave up 1 base; unmatched junction bases: 5. With TRAV- and TRBV-specific primers, first-strand cDNA was made, covering the alpha and beta chains. TCR amplification involved approximately 20 PCR cycles with a constant-region primer and V-primer adapter. A single record per CDR3 protein comes from TCRdb applying MiXCR to the reads. The table records fewer than 95,000 distinct CDR3 sequences, just under 9.5% of them present only once.

V and J are TRBV9 and TRBJ2-3; 7 bases agree with TRBD1. This clonotype was sampled from a male donor with prostate cancer. Sequencing used PBMCs, obtained before treatment. The chain's CDR3 is CASSVAGGRGTDTQYF. The CDR3 nucleotides are TGTGCCAGCAGCGTAGCAGGGGGAAGGGGCACAGATACGCAGTATTTT.